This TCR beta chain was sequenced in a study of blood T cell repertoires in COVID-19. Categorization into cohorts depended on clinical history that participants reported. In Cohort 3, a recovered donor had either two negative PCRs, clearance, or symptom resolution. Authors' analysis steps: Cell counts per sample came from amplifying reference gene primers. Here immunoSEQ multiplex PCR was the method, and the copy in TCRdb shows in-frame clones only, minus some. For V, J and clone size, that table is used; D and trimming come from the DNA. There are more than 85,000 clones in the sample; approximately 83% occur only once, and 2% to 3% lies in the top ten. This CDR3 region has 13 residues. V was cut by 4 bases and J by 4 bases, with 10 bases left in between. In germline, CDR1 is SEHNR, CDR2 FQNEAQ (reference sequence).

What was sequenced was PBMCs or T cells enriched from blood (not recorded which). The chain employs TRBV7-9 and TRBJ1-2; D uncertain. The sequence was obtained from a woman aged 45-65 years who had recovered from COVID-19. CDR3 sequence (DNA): TGTGCCAGCAGCTCCCCTTTGGCCTATGGCTACACCTTC. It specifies CASSSPLAYGYTF. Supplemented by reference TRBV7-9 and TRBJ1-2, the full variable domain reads DTGVSQNPRHKITKRGQNVTFRCDPISEHNRLYWYRQTLGQGPEFLTYFQNEAQLEKSRLLSDRFSAERPKGSFSTLEIQRTEQGDSAMYLCASSSPLAYGYTFGSGTRLTVV.